This entry concerns a single T cell receptor beta chain. Its antigen specificity is not known. No qualities accompany the bases; no much larger clone lies one base away. This record comes from a study of T cell changes during pregnancy in multiple sclerosis (dated by TCRdb to about 2019). About the investigation overall: The study examined how the T cell repertoire changed over the course of pregnancy in women with multiple sclerosis.

Germline trimming amounts to 5 bases on V and 0 bases on J, with 0 as the count of junction bases outside the gene matches. The CDR3 starts with the cysteine, ends with the phenylalanine, and has 13 residues. The read is trimmed to its CDR3 DNA, 39 bases read in frame from base 1. The germline V gene sets CDR1 to SGHTA and CDR2 to FQGNSA. The library came from the immunoSEQ multiplex PCR assay. TCRdb carries this immuneACCESS record with in-frame sequences only. Its versions omit some clonotypes, under half of them owing to an unresolved V gene in the studies checked, with the rest unexplained. Counted in this sample were just under 60,000 clones; 80% to 95% of them appeared once. The ten most abundant clones make up about 0.93% of the sample.

The sample consisted of peripheral blood, taken in the first trimester of pregnancy. The receptor comes from a female donor with multiple sclerosis, enrolled in a pregnancy study. Recombination linked TRBV7-2 to TRBJ1-1, and 7 junctional nucleotides match TRBD1. The CDR3 amino acid sequence is: CASSQGVNTEAFF. In nucleotides, the sequence is TGTGCCAGCAGCCAGGGGGTGAACACTGAAGCTTTCTTT.